This entry describes one TCR beta chain. Its antigen is unknown. The data originate from a study of T cells in Graves' hyperthyroidism and ophthalmopathy. Germline V lookup: CDR1 DFQATT, CDR2 SNEGSKA (reference sequence). V shed 4 bases and J 8 bases; nucleotides not matched to a gene: 13. The CDR3 sequence is 14 residues long. General study points: Separating ophthalmopathy from stable hyperthyroidism was achieved by a 13 V-J model. Most expanded thyroid clonotypes above 0.001 recurred in blood.

There were TCR beta CDR3 regions amplified from RNA transcripts. Initially, a first-round RT-PCR of the TCR CDR3 employed the HTBI primer set. One entry per CDR3 protein, called by TCRdb with MiXCR from the multiplex PCR reads. The repertoire has approximately 700,000 distinct CDR3 sequences, 45% of them found once; the top ten carry less than 9.5%. This clonotype originated in an adult man with Graves' disease, either hyperthyroidism or ophthalmopathy (not recorded which). Sequenced input: peripheral blood or thyroid tissue (not recorded which). This chain uses TRBV20-1 with TRBJ1-2, with 7 bases lining up with TRBD1. The CDR3 protein is CSATHPTGRGGYTF. For the CDR3, the DNA is TGCAGTGCTACCCACCCGACAGGGCGTGGGGGCTACACCTTC.